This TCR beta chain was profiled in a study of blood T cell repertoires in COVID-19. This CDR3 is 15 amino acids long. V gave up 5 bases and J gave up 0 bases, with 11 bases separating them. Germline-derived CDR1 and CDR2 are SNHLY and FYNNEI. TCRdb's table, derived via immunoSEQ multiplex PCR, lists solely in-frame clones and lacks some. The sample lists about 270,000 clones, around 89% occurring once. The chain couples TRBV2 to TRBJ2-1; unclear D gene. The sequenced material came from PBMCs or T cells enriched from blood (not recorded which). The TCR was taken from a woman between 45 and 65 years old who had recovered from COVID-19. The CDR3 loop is CASSSQSSSYNEQFF. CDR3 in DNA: TGTGCCAGCAGTTCCCAGTCCAGCTCCTACAATGAGCAGTTCTTC. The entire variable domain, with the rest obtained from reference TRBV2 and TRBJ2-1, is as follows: EPEVTQTPSHQVTQMGQEVILRCVPISNHLYFYWYRQILGQKVEFLVSFYNNEISEKSEIFDDQFSVERPDGSNFTLKIRSTKLEDSAMYFCASSSQSSSYNEQFFGPGTRLTVL.